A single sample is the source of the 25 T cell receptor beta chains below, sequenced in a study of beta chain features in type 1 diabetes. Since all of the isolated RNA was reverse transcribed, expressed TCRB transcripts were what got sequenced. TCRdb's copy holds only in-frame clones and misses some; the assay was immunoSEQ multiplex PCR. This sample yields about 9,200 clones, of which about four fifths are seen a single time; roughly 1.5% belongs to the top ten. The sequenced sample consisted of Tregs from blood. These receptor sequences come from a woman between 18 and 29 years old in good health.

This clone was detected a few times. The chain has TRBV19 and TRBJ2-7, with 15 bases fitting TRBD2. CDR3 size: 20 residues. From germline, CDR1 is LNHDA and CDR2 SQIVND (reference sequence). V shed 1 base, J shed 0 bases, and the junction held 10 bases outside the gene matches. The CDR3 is CASSIVPRTSGRGLSYEQYF. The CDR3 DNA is TGTGCCAGTAGTATAGTCCCCAGGACTAGCGGGAGGGGACTCTCCTACGAGCAGTACTTC.

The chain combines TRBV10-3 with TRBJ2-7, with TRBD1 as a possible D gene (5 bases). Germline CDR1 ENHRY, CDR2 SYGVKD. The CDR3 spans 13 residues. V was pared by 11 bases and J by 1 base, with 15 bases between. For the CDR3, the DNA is TGTGCCGTCCGAAAGCAGGGATCCTACGAGCAGTACTTC. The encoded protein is CAVRKQGSYEQYF.

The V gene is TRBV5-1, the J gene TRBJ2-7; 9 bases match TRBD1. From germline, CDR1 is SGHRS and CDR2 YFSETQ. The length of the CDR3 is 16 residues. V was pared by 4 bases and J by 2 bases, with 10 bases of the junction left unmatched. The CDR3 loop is CASSHLPGQGPYEQYF. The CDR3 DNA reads TGCGCCAGCAGCCACCTACCGGGACAGGGTCCCTACGAGCAGTACTTC.

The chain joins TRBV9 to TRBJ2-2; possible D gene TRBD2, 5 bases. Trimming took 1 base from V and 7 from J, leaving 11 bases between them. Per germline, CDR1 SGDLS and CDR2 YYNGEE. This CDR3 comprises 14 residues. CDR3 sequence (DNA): TGTGCCAGCAGCGTAAGGTTGGGGAGCGGGGAGCTGTTTTTT. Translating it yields CASSVRLGSGELFF. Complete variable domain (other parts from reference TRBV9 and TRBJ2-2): DSGVTQTPKHLITATGQRVTLRCSPRSGDLSVYWYQQSLDQGLQFLIQYYNGEERAKGNILERFSAQQFPDLHSELNLSSLELGDSALYFCASSVRLGSGELFFGEGSRLTVL.

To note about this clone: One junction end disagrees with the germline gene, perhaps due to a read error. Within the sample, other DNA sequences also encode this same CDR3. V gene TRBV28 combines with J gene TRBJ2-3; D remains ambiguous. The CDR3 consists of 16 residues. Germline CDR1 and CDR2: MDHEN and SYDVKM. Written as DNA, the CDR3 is TGTGCCAGCAGTTTACCCCTCTACCGCGGCACCGATACGCAGTATTTT. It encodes CASSLPLYRGTDTQYF.

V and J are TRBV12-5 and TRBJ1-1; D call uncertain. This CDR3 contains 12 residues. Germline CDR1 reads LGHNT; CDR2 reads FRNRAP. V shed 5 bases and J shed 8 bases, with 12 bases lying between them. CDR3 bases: TGTGCTAGTGGTCACTCGATCGGGGAAGCTTTCTTT. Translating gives CASGHSIGEAFF.

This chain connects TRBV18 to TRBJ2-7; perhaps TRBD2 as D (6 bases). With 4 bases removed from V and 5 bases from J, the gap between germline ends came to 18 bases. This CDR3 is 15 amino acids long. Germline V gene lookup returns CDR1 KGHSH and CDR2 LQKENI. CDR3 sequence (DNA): TGTGCCAGCTCACGAAGTACGGAGGGCTACCACGAGCAGTACTTC. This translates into CASSRSTEGYHEQYF.

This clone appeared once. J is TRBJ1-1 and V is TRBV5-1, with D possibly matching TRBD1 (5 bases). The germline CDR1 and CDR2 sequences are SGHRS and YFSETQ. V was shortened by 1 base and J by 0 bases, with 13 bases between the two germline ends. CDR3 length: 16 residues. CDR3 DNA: TGCGCCAGCAGCTTGACCAGGGCCCTAATGAACACTGAAGCTTTCTTT. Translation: CASSLTRALMNTEAFF. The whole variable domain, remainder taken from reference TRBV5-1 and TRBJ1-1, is KAGVTQTPRYLIKTRGQQVTLSCSPISGHRSVSWYQQTPGQGLQFLFEYFSETQRNKGNFPGRFSGRQFSNSRSEMNVSTLELGDSALYLCASSLTRALMNTEAFFGQGTRLTVV.

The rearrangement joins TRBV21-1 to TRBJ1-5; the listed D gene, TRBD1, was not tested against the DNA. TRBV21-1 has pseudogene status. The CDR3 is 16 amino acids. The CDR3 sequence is CASSKEHRDGNQPQHF. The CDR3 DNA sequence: TGTGCCAGCAGCAAAGAACACAGGGATGGCAATCAGCCCCAGCATTTT.

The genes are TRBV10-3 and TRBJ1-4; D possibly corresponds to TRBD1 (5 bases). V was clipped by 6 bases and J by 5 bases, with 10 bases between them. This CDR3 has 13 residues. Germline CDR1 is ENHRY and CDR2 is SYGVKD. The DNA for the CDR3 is TGTGCCATCAGAGGGACTGGGAATGAAAAACTGTTTTTT. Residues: CAIRGTGNEKLFF.

The CDR3 nucleotides read TGTGCCAGCAGTTTAACAGGGGCCAAAAACATTCAGTACTTC. Translating gives CASSLTGAKNIQYF. The genes are TRBV27 and TRBJ2-4; D may be TRBD1 (6 bases). CDR1 and CDR2 from the germline V gene are MNHEY and SMNVEV (reference sequence). This CDR3 has 14 amino acids. Trimming stripped 2 bases from V and 1 base from J, with 6 bases between.

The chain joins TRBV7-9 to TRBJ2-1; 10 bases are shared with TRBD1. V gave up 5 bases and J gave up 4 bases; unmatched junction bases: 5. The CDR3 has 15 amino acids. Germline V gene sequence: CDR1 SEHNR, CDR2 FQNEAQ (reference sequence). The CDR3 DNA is TGTGCCAGCAGCGTAGGACAGGGGGGGTACAATGAGCAGTTCTTC. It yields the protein CASSVGQGGYNEQFF.

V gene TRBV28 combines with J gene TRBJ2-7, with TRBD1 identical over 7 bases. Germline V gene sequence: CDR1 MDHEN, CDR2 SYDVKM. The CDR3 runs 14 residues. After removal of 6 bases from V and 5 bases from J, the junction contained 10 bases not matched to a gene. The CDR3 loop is CASRPQDRRNEQYF. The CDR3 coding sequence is TGTGCCAGCAGGCCTCAGGACAGGAGAAACGAGCAGTACTTC.

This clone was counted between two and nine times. The chain's CDR3 is CASSAGGETQYF. The CDR3 bases are TGTGCCAGCAGTGCCGGGGGAGAGACCCAGTACTTC. The chain recombines TRBV6-6 with TRBJ2-5; perhaps TRBD2 as D (6 bases). Germline-derived CDR1 and CDR2 are MNHNY and SVGAGI (reference sequence). Trimming pared 5 bases from V and 4 bases from J, leaving 8 bases between. There are 12 residues in the CDR3.

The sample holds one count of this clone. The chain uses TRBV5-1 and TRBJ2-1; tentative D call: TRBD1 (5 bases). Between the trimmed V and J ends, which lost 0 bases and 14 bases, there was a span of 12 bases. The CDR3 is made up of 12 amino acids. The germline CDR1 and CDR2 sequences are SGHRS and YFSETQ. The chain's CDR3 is CASSLDSQGKFF. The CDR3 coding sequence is TGCGCCAGCAGCTTGGATTCCCAGGGCAAGTTCTTC.

The CDR3 coding sequence is TGTGCCAGCAGGCCGTCAGGGTCCCGAGGCGAAAAACTGTTTTTT. Its protein is CASRPSGSRGEKLFF. The chain couples TRBV6-1 to TRBJ1-4, with D possibly being TRBD1 (5 bases). The CDR3 length is 15 residues. Germline V gene lookup returns CDR1 MNHNS and CDR2 SASEGT. Trimming cost V 6 bases and J 8 bases, with 19 bases left between them.

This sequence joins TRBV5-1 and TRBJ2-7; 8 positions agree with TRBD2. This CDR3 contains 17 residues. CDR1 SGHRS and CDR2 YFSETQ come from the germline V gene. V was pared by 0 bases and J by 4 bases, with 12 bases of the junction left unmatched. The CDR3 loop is CASSLGLLSGTSYEQYF. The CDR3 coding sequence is TGCGCCAGCAGCTTGGGGTTATTGTCCGGGACTAGTTACGAGCAGTACTTC.

The DNA for the CDR3 is TGCAGCGGCCATCCGGGACTAGCGACGAATGAGCAGTTCTTC. Translated, it gives CSGHPGLATNEQFF. This chain links TRBV29-1 with TRBJ2-1, with 10 bases identical to TRBD2. The CDR3 consists of 14 residues. Germline V lookup: CDR1 SQVTM, CDR2 ANQGSEA. Trimming at V came to 7 bases and at J to 7 bases, leaving 10 bases not matched to a gene.

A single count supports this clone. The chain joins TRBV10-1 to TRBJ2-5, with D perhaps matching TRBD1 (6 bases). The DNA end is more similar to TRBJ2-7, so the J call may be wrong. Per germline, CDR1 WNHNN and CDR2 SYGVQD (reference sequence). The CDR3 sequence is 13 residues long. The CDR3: CASSEVDSYEQYF. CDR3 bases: TGCGCCAGCAGTGAGGTGGACAGCTACGAGCAGTACTTC.

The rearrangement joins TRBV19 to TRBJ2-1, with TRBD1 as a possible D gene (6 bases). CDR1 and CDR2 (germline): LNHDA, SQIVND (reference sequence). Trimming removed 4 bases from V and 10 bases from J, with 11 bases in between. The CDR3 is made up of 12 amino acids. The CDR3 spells CASSRAGTEQFF. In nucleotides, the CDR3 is TGTGCCAGTAGTAGAGCCGGGACAGAGCAGTTCTTC.

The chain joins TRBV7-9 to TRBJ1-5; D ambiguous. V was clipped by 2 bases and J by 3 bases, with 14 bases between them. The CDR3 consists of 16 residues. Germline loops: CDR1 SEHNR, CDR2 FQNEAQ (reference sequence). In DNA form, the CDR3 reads TGTGCCAGCAGCTTACGCGAACCGGGAGTCAATCAGCCCCAGCATTTT. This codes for CASSLREPGVNQPQHF.

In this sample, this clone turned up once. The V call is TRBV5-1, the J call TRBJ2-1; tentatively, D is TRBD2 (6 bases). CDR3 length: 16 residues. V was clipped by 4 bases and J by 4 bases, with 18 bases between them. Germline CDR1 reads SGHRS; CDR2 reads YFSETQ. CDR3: CASSPPPGGKYNEQFF. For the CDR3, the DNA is TGCGCCAGCAGCCCCCCCCCGGGCGGGAAGTACAATGAGCAGTTCTTC.

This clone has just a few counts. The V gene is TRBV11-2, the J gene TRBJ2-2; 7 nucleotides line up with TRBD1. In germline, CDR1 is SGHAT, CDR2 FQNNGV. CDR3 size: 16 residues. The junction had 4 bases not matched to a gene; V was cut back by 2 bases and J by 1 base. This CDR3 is CASSLWGTVNTGELFF. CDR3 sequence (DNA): TGTGCCAGCAGCTTATGGGGGACAGTGAACACCGGGGAGCTGTTTTTT.

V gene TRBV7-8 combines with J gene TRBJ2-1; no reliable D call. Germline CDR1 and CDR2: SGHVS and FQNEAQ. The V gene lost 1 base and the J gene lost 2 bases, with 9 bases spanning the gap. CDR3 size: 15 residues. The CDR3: CASSLVLGAYNEQFF. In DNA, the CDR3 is TGTGCCAGCAGCTTAGTGCTAGGAGCCTACAATGAGCAGTTCTTC.

CDR3 in DNA: TGTGCCAGCACCGATCAAGGACAGGAAGCTTTCTTT. It translates to CASTDQGQEAFF. This chain uses TRBV7-3 with TRBJ1-1; the D gene is possibly TRBD1 (6 bases). From germline, CDR1 is SGHTA and CDR2 FQGTGA. Trimming left V 7 bases short and J 8 bases short, with 14 bases between. There are 12 residues in the CDR3.